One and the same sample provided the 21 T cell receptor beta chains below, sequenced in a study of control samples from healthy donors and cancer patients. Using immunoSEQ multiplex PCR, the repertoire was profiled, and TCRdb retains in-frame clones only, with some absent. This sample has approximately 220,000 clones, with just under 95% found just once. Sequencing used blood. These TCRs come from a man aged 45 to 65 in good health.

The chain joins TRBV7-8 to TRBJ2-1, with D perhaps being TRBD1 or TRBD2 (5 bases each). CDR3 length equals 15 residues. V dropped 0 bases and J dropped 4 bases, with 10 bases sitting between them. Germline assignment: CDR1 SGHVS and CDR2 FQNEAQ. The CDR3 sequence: CASSLAGVGYNEQFF. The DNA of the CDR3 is TGTGCCAGCAGCTTAGCGGGGGTCGGATACAATGAGCAGTTCTTC.

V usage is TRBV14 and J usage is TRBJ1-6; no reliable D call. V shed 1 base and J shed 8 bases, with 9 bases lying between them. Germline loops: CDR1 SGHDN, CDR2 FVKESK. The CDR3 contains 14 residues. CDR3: CASSQGREYSPLHF. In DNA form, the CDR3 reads TGTGCCAGCAGCCAAGGGAGAGAGTATTCACCCCTCCACTTT. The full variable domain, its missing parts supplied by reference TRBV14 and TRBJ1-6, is EAGVTQFPSHSVIEKGQTVTLRCDPISGHDNLYWYRRVMGKEIKFLLHFVKESKQDESGMPNNRFLAERTGGTYSTLKVQPAELEDSGVYFCASSQGREYSPLHFGNGTRLTVT.

The CDR3 here is CAISESGDNQPQHF. As DNA, the CDR3 is TGTGCCATCAGTGAGTCAGGGGACAATCAGCCCCAGCATTTT. The gene calls are TRBV10-3 and TRBJ1-5, with D possibly TRBD1 on 5 matching bases. Per germline, CDR1 ENHRY and CDR2 SYGVKD. Trimming shortened V by 0 bases and J by 3 bases, and 6 bases separated the two germline ends. CDR3 size: 14 residues.

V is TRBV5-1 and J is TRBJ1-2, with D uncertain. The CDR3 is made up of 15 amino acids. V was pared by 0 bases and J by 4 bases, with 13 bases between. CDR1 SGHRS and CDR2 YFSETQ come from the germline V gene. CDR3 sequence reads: CASSLAPSDPYGYTF. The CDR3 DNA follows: TGCGCCAGCAGCTTGGCACCATCTGACCCCTATGGCTACACCTTC.

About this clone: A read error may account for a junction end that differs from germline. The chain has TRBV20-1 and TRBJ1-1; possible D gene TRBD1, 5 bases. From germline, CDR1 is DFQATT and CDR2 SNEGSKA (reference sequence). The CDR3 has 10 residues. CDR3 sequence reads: CSATDTSSPF. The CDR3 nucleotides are TGCAGTGCCACGGACACTAGTTCCCCATTT.

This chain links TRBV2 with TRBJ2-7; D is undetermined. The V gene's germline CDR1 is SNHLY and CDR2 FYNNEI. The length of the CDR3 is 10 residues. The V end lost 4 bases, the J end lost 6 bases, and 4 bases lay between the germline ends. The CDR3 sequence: CASSAGEQYF. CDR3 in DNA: TGTGCCAGCAGTGCAGGCGAGCAGTACTTC.

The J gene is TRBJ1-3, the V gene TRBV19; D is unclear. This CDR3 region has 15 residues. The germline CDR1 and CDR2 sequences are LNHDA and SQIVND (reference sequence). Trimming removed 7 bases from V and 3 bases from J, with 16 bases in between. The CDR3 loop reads CASMVPAGRGNTIYF. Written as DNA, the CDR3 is TGTGCCAGTATGGTGCCGGCCGGGCGTGGAAACACCATATATTTT.

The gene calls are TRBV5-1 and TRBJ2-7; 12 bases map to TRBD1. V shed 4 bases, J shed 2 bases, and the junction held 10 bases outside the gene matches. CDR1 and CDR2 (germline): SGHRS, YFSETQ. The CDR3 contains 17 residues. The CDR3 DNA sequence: TGCGCCAGCAGCCCCGGGACAGGGGGCTCGTTAACCTACGAGCAGTACTTC. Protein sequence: CASSPGTGGSLTYEQYF.

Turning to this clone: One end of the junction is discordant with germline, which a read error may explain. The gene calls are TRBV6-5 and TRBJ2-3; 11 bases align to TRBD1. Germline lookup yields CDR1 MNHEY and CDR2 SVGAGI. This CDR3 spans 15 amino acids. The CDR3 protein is CASSDSGQGADTQYF. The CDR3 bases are TGTGCCAGCAGTGACTCGGGACAGGGGGCAGATACGCAGTATTTT.

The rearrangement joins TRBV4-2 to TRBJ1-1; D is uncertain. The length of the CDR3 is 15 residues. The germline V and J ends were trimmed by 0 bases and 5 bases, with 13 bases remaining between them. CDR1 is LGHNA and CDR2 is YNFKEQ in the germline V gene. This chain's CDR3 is CASSQDGHSQTEAFF. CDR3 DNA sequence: TGTGCCAGCAGCCAAGATGGGCACAGCCAAACTGAAGCTTTCTTT.

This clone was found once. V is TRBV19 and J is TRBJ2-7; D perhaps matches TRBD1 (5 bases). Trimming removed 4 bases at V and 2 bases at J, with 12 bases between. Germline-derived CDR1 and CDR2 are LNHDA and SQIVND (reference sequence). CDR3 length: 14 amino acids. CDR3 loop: CASSRGKGTYEQYF. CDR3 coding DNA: TGTGCCAGTAGTAGGGGCAAGGGCACCTACGAGCAGTACTTC.

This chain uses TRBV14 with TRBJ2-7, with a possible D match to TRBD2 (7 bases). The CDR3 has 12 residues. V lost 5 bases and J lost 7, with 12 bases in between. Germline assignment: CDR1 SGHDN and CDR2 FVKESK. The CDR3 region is CASSERGGEQYF. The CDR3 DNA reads TGTGCCAGCAGCGAAAGGGGGGGAGAGCAGTACTTC.

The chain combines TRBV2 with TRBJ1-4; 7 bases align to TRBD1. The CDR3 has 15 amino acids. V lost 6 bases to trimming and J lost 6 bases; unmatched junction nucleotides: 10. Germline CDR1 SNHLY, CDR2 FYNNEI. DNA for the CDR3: TGTGCCAGCAGGGCCGGGAGACAGGGATATGAAAAACTGTTTTTT. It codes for CASRAGRQGYEKLFF.

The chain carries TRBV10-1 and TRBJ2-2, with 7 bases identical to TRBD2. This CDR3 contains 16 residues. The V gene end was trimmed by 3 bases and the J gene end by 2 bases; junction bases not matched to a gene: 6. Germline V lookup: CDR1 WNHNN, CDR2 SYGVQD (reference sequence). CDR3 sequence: CASSDPRGINTGELFF. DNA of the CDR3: TGCGCCAGCAGTGATCCGCGGGGGATTAACACCGGGGAGCTGTTTTTT.

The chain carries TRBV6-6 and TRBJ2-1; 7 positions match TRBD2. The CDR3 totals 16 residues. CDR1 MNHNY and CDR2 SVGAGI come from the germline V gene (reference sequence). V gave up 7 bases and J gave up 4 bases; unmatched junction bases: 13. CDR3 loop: CASTVVGTKHYNEQFF. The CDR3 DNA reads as TGTGCCAGCACCGTGGTGGGGACTAAACATTACAATGAGCAGTTCTTC.

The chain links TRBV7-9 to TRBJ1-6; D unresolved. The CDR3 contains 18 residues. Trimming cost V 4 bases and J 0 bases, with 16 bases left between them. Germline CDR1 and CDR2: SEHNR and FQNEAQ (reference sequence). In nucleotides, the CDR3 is TGTGCCAGCAGCTCCGAGACTGCCCTCGGCTCCTATAATTCACCCCTCCACTTT. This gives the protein CASSSETALGSYNSPLHF. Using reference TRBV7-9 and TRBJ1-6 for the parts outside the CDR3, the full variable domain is DTGVSQNPRHKITKRGQNVTFRCDPISEHNRLYWYRQTLGQGPEFLTYFQNEAQLEKSRLLSDRFSAERPKGSFSTLEIQRTEQGDSAMYLCASSSETALGSYNSPLHFGNGTRLTVT.

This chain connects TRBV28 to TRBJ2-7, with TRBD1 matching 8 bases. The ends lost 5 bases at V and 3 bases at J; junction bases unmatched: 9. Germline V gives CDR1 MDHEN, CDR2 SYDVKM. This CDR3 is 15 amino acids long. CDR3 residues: CASSPGQVGNYEQYV. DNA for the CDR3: TGTGCCAGCAGTCCGGGACAGGTAGGCAACTACGAGCAGTACGTC.

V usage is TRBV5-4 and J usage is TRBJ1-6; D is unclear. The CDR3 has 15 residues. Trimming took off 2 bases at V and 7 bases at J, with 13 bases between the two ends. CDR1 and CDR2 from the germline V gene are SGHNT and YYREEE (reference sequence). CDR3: CASSFGGNKNSPLHF. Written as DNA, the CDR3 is TGTGCCAGCAGCTTTGGTGGGAATAAGAATTCACCCCTCCACTTT.

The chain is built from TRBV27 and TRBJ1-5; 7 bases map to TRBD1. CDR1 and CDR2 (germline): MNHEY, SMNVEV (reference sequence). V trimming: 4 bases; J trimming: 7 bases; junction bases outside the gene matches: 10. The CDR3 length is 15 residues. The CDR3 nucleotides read TGTGCCAGCAGTTCTGTGGACAGGCTAGGGCAGCCCCAGCATTTT. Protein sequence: CASSSVDRLGQPQHF.

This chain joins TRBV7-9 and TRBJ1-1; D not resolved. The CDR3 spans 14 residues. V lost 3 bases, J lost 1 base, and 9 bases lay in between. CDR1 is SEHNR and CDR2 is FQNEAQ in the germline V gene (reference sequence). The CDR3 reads CASSFTAANTEAFF. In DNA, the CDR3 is TGTGCCAGCAGCTTCACAGCGGCGAACACTGAAGCTTTCTTT.

CDR3 DNA: TGTGCCAGCTCACGGAACGGACAGGGCAACAATCAGCCCCAGCATTTT. Translation: CASSRNGQGNNQPQHF. This chain connects TRBV18 to TRBJ1-5; 8 bases agree with TRBD1. From germline, CDR1 is KGHSH and CDR2 LQKENI. The CDR3 sequence is 16 residues long. V shed 4 bases and J 3 bases; nucleotides not matched to a gene: 8.